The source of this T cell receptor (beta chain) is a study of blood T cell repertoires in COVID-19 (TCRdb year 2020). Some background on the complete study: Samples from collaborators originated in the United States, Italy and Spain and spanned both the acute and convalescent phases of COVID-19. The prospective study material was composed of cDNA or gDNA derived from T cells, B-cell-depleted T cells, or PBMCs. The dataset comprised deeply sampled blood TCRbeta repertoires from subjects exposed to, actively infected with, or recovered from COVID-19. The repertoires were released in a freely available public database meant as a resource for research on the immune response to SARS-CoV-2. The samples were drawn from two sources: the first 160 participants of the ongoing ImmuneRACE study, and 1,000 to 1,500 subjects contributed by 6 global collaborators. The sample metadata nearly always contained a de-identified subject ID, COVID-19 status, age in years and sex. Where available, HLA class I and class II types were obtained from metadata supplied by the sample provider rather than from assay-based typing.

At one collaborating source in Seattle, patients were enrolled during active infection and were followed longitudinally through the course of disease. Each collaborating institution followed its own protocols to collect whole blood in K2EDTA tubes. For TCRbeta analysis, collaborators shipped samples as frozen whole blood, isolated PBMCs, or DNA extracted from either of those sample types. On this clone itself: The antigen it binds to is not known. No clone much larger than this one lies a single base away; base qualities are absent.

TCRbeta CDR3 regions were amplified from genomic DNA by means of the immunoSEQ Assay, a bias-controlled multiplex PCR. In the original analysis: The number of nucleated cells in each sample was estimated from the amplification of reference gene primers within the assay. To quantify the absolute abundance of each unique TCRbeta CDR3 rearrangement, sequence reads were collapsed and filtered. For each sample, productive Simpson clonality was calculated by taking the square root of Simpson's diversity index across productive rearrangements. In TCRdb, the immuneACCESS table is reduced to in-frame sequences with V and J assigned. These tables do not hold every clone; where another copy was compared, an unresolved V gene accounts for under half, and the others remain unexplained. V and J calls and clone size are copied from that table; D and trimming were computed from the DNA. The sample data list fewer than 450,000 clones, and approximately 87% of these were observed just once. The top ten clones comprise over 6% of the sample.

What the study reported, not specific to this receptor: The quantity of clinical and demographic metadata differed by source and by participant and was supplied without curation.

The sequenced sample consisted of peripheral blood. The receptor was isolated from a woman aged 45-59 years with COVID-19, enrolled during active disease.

The DNA reads as follows: TGTGCCAGCAGCGTAAGCGGGCTTAGCACAGATACGCAGTATTTT. This encodes CASSVSGLSTDTQYF. The V gene is TRBV9 and the J gene is TRBJ2-3; TRBD2 is a weak D gene call, 6 bases matching. The germline V gene encodes CDR1 SGDLS and CDR2 YYNGEE. V is pared back by 1 base and J by 0 bases, with 9 bases lying between the germline termini. The CDR3 covers 15 residues, taking in both the cysteine and the phenylalanine. Only the CDR3 DNA is retained, 45 bases long and in frame from the first base.